Each of the 18 T cell receptor beta chains below was sequenced from the same sample in a study of cytomegalovirus exposure and HLA in healthy donors. 13 Jbeta primers and 60 Vbeta primers were used for the PCR. Here immunoSEQ multiplex PCR was the method, and the copy in TCRdb shows in-frame clones only, minus some. The data show roughly 180,000 clones, more than 70% seen once. Source material: PBMCs. The receptors were sampled from a man aged 30-40 years in good health and CMV-seronegative.

The CDR3: CASSLGAQGTDTQYF. In DNA, the CDR3 is TGTGCCAGCAGCTTAGGAGCCCAGGGGACAGATACGCAGTATTTT. The chain links TRBV7-6 to TRBJ2-3; TRBD1 is a possible D gene (6 bases). The CDR3 sequence is 15 residues long. CDR1 SGHVS and CDR2 FNYEAQ come from the germline V gene. Trimming stripped 1 base from V and 3 bases from J, with 11 bases between.

The chain carries TRBV6-1 and TRBJ2-3; 11 positions agree with TRBD2. The CDR3 has 14 amino acids. The germline gives CDR1 MNHNS, CDR2 SASEGT. After removal of 4 bases from V and 6 bases from J, the junction contained 3 bases not matched to a gene. CDR3 nucleotide sequence: TGTGCCAGCAGTGTAGCGGGAGGGCCGGATACGCAGTATTTT. It is translated as CASSVAGGPDTQYF.

The CDR3 region has the DNA TGCGCCAGCAGTCACCCGGAGGGGTACACTGAAGCTTTCTTT. Translation: CASSHPEGYTEAFF. The J gene is TRBJ1-1, the V gene TRBV23-1; D may be TRBD1 (5 bases). TRBV23-1 is an open reading frame, and its role is uncertain. This CDR3 has 14 amino acids. V was clipped by 3 bases and J by 3 bases, with 11 bases between them.

V gene TRBV6-4 combines with J gene TRBJ2-3; maybe TRBD2 (7 bases). The CDR3 contains 15 residues. The V and J ends lost 3 bases and 2 bases respectively, with 12 bases between them. Germline values: CDR1 MRHNA, CDR2 SNTAGT. CDR3 amino acids: CASSERGLNTDTQYF. DNA of the CDR3: TGTGCCAGCAGTGAGCGGGGGCTAAACACAGATACGCAGTATTTT.

This chain connects TRBV10-3 to TRBJ2-1, with D unresolved. CDR3 length: 13 residues. Per the germline V gene, CDR1 is ENHRY and CDR2 is SYGVKD. V lost 6 bases, J lost 5 bases, and 11 bases lay in between. The DNA for the CDR3 is TGTGCCATCAGCCCCCTCGGAGACAATGAGCAGTTCTTC. The encoded protein is CAISPLGDNEQFF.

V is TRBV6-5 and J is TRBJ1-2, with 7 bases matching TRBD1. The CDR3 sequence is 15 residues long. With V trimmed by 9 bases and J by 5 bases, 15 bases remained unmatched. CDR1 is MNHEY and CDR2 is SVGAGI in the germline V gene. The CDR3 sequence: CASKRWTGLSYGYTF. CDR3 sequence (DNA): TGTGCCAGTAAAAGATGGACAGGTTTGAGTTATGGCTACACCTTC.

The gene calls are TRBV13 and TRBJ2-5; D is possibly TRBD1 (7 bases). Trimming cost V 6 bases and J 10 bases, with 21 bases left between them. From germline, CDR1 is PRHDT and CDR2 FYEKMQ (reference sequence). The CDR3 runs to 14 residues. CDR3 protein: CASRTTGTPGGQYF. For the CDR3, the DNA is TGTGCCAGCAGGACGACAGGGACCCCCGGGGGCCAGTACTTC.

This rearrangement joins TRBV11-3 to TRBJ2-2; no definite D call. Per the germline V gene, CDR1 is SGHNT and CDR2 is YENEEA. CDR3 length: 13 residues. V gave up 0 bases and J gave up 4 bases, with 3 bases separating them. CDR3 loop: CASSLDLTGELFF. The DNA of the CDR3 is TGTGCCAGCAGCTTAGATCTCACCGGGGAGCTGTTTTTT.

The V and J genes are TRBV19 and TRBJ1-5; D possibly corresponds to TRBD1 (6 bases). V shed 0 bases and J shed 7 bases, with 16 bases lying between them. CDR1 is LNHDA and CDR2 is SQIVND in the germline V gene (reference sequence). CDR3 size: 16 residues. For the CDR3, the DNA is TGTGCCAGTAGTATAGATCGGTGGGCAGGGGTGCAGCCCCAGCATTTT. This encodes CASSIDRWAGVQPQHF.

The rearrangement links TRBV6-1 to TRBJ1-6; D is unclear. Trimming left V 2 bases short and J 0 bases short, with 5 bases between. The CDR3 length is 15 residues. The germline V gene encodes CDR1 MNHNS and CDR2 SASEGT. CDR3 DNA sequence: TGTGCCAGCAGTGAACCAGGCTCCTATAATTCACCCCTCCACTTT. Translating it yields CASSEPGSYNSPLHF.

This chain joins TRBV28 and TRBJ1-4; D is ambiguous. Germline CDR1 and CDR2: MDHEN and SYDVKM. The CDR3 spans 12 residues. V dropped 4 bases and J dropped 12 bases, with 12 bases sitting between them. The CDR3 here is CASSSTFLELFF. The CDR3, as DNA: TGTGCCAGCAGTTCCACATTCCTTGAACTGTTTTTT.

The J gene is TRBJ1-5, the V gene TRBV19; a weak D match, TRBD1 (6 bases). The CDR3 has 13 residues. Per germline, CDR1 LNHDA and CDR2 SQIVND (reference sequence). V lost 2 bases and J 8 bases, leaving 10 bases between the germline ends. The CDR3 region has the DNA TGTGCCAGTAGTATATATCCAGGGGAGCCCCAGCATTTT. This sequence encodes CASSIYPGEPQHF.

The V and J genes are TRBV21-1 and TRBJ2-5; TRBD2 is the table's D call and was not checked against the DNA. The DNA end favors TRBJ2-7, so the J call may be wrong. TRBV21-1 corresponds to a pseudogene. There are 12 residues in the CDR3. The CDR3 sequence: CASRSRAYEQYF. For the CDR3, the DNA is TGTGCCAGCAGATCTAGAGCCTACGAGCAGTACTTC.

The V gene is TRBV6-6, the J gene TRBJ2-2; TRBD2 agrees at 8 bases. CDR1 is MNHNY, CDR2 SVGAGI, per germline (reference sequence). V gave up 6 bases and J gave up 5 bases; unmatched junction bases: 8. This CDR3 is 15 amino acids long. Here the CDR3 reads CASRASGSRTGELFF. For the CDR3, the DNA is TGTGCCAGCAGAGCAAGCGGGAGCAGAACCGGGGAGCTGTTTTTT.

Only a few counts were recorded for this clone. V is TRBV19 and J is TRBJ2-3; no definite D call. Per germline, CDR1 LNHDA and CDR2 SQIVND (reference sequence). The length of the CDR3 is 15 residues. V lost 7 bases and J 4 bases, leaving 18 bases between the germline ends. The CDR3 bases are TGTGCCAGTAACCACTGGGCGCTCAAGGCAGATACGCAGTATTTT. As protein: CASNHWALKADTQYF.

The rearrangement links TRBV30 to TRBJ1-5, with TRBD1 matching 7 bases. Germline V lookup: CDR1 GTSNPN, CDR2 SVGIG (reference sequence). V was pared by 5 bases and J by 3 bases, with 4 bases of the junction left unmatched. This CDR3 is 13 amino acids long. The CDR3: CAWGDRNNQPQHF. CDR3 DNA: TGTGCCTGGGGGGACAGAAACAATCAGCCCCAGCATTTT.

This chain connects TRBV11-3 to TRBJ2-7; D is possibly TRBD2 (5 bases). V shed 1 base and J shed 2 bases, with 24 bases lying between them. Germline CDR1 is SGHNT and CDR2 is YENEEA. There are 19 residues in the CDR3. This chain's CDR3 is CASSLGGFRRSTRAYEQYF. CDR3 in DNA: TGTGCCAGCAGCTTAGGAGGATTTAGGCGGAGTACTAGGGCCTACGAGCAGTACTTC.

The V and J genes are TRBV25-1 and TRBJ2-1, with TRBD1 matching 9 bases. The ends lost 4 bases at V and 6 bases at J; junction bases unmatched: 13. In germline, CDR1 is MGHDK, CDR2 SYGVNS. This CDR3 has 17 amino acids. CDR3 loop: CASSGAPGQGSINEQFF. As DNA, the CDR3 is TGTGCCAGCAGTGGAGCCCCGGGACAGGGCTCGATCAATGAGCAGTTCTTC. Full variable domain (rest looked up from reference TRBV25-1 and TRBJ2-1): EADIYQTPRYLVIGTGKKITLECSQTMGHDKMYWYQQDPGMELHLIHYSYGVNSTEKGDLSSESTVSRIRTEHFPLTLESARPSHTSQYLCASSGAPGQGSINEQFFGPGTRLTVL.